This TCR beta chain was sequenced during a study of CD8+ T cells in alopecia areata (dated by TCRdb to the late 2010s). With respect to the entire study: The treated patients, all with moderate-to-severe alopecia areata, were enrolled in an open-label pilot trial of oral tofacitinib given at 5 to 10 mg twice daily. Patients stayed on tofacitinib for 6 to 18 months and then had 6 months of follow-up off drug so that delayed response and recurrence could be assessed. The study used high-throughput TCRbeta sequencing to examine T cell clonal expansion in alopecia areata, in both the C3H/HeJ mouse model and human patients. On the human side, TCRbeta sequencing was run on scalp tissue and on sorted CD4+ and CD8+ peripheral blood T cells from healthy controls and from alopecia areata patients with either patchy or totalis/universalis disease. Biopsies were taken from tofacitinib-treated patients at baseline and at 4 and 24 weeks of treatment, and a later scalp biopsy was taken in several of the tofacitinib-treated patients. Clonality in the scalp was compared among normal scalp (n=4), patchy alopecia areata scalp (n=8), and alopecia totalis/universalis scalp (n=8). The RNA source kit depended on sample type: the PAXgene miRNA kit for fixed scalp, the miRNeasy kit for PBMCs, and the RNeasy kit for mouse skin. immunoSEQ multiplex PCR using 35 Vbeta forward primers and 13 Jbeta reverse primers was used to amplify TCRbeta CDR3 regions.

The sample's time point label, in plain terms: baseline before oral tofacitinib. Peripheral blood and lesional scalp punch biopsies were obtained from patients with alopecia areata. PBMCs were isolated by density centrifugation and stained for CD3, CD4 and CD8, and CD4+ and CD8+ T cells were sorted on a FACSAria. This clone was counted a few times. What this receptor recognizes is not known. It has no much larger one-base neighbor in the sample; base qualities were not kept. Library method: the immunoSEQ multiplex PCR assay. To provide template for TCR sequencing, every sample had RNA extracted and reverse transcribed into cDNA. SuperScript III was used for first-strand cDNA synthesis, primed with a 2:1 mix of oligo-dT and random hexamers. A synthetic immune receptor repertoire was used to gauge amplification bias, and whatever bias remained was removed computationally. Under the source paper's analysis protocol: Raw reads were preprocessed to remove errors, and CDR3 was defined according to IMGT conventions as the region from the conserved cysteine to phenylalanine. To get clonality, Shannon entropy was normalized by log2 of the number of productive unique TCRs and the result was subtracted from 1. Scalp TCRbeta sequences were cross-referenced with sorted blood CD4 and CD8 repertoires so that the CD4 or CD8 identity of scalp clones could be inferred. TCRdb took this table from immuneACCESS and kept in-frame rearrangements with V and J called. Such tables lack part of the clones; where checked against another copy, unresolved V genes explain under half of the gap, and the rest is unexplained. V, J and clone size are taken as reported in that table, and D and trimming were inferred from the DNA itself. A total of roughly 200,000 clones appear in this sample, 63% of them only once. Around 1.8% of the sample goes to the ten largest clones.

The CDR3 covers 11 residues, taking in both the cysteine and the phenylalanine. Solely the CDR3 DNA is kept, with 33 bases framed from the first base. CDR1 and CDR2 (LNHDA, SQIVND) derive from the germline V gene (reference sequence). V drops 6 bases and J drops 6 bases, leaving 7 bases in between. Broader findings and caveats from the paper: Resident alphabeta T cells in normal human skin are also sequenced, complicating scalp TCR repertoire analysis, unlike mouse skin dominated by gammadelta T cells. TCR sequences shared between patients were less clear than in mice, possibly partly because of HLA diversity in the patient population. Higher clonality and more expanded CD8+ clones were observed in lesional scalp than in normal scalp, particularly in alopecia totalis/universalis, a finding suggestive of antigenic drive.

The receptor's source is a human donor with alopecia areata. The chain is assembled from TRBV19 and TRBJ2-3; no D gene can be assigned with confidence. The specimen comprised CD4+ T cells sorted from blood, sampled at week 0. The sequenced DNA: TGTGCCAGTAGCACCGGGGATACGCAGTATTTT. Its amino acids are CASSTGDTQYF.